This T cell receptor (beta chain) was sequenced during a study of cytomegalovirus exposure and HLA in healthy donors. Whole-study results and caveats: The study listed some 160 cytomegalovirus-associated TCR beta chains. Prior analysis indicated that the majority of TCR beta V segments exhibited productivity approximately 87% or approximately 30% of the time.

Both 60 Vbeta primers and 13 Jbeta primers went into the PCR. Measured with immunoSEQ multiplex PCR; TCRdb has only the in-frame clones, and not every one. Seen here are approximately 150,000 clones, more than 80% observed once, and the top ten hold 4.9%. A note on this clone: Its antigen is still unknown.

The CDR3 runs 14 residues. CDR1 LNHDA and CDR2 SQIVND come from the germline V gene (reference sequence). V was cut by 6 bases and J by 5 bases, with 13 bases left in between. This TCR came from a woman under 30 in good health and CMV-seropositive. The rearrangement uses TRBV19 and TRBJ1-4; D perhaps matches TRBD1 (6 bases). Material: PBMCs. The CDR3 loop reads CASRTGHSNEKLFF. The CDR3 DNA sequence: TGTGCCAGTAGGACGGGACACTCAAATGAAAAACTGTTTTTT.